Presented here are 6 T cell receptor beta chains from one specimen sequenced in a study of vaccination and CD4 T cells after COVID-19. Time point meaning: late sampling 161 to 241 days after vaccination in three convalescent patients. The treatment was: roughly 11-day PBMC culture with coronavirus spike peptide pools or control peptides (ViraFEST assay). Sequence data for DNA of cultured CD4+ T cells were generated by the Oncomine TCR Beta short-read assay. TCRdb reprocessed the PCR reads with MiXCR, giving one entry per CDR3 protein. The sample includes 22,000 or so distinct CDR3 sequences, around a third of them seen just once. For these TCRs, the target antigens are not known. The sequencing used CD4+ T cells from blood, cultured in vitro, collected about 7 months after SARS-CoV-2 vaccination. The receptors were gathered from a human donor who had recovered from COVID-19.

This clonotype was seen more than once but under ten times. The chain has TRBV24-1 and TRBJ1-6; D is uncertain. This CDR3 spans 13 amino acids. The V end lost 7 bases, the J end lost 13 bases, and 16 bases lay between the germline ends. Germline CDR1 and CDR2: KGHDR and SFDVKD. Here the CDR3 reads CATRSTPYGPLHF. The CDR3 DNA reads as TGTGCCACCAGGTCGACCCCATACGGCCCCCTCCACTTT.

V gene TRBV20-1 combines with J gene TRBJ1-5, with D tentatively TRBD1 (6 bases). The CDR3 consists of 13 residues. Trimming pared 2 bases from V and 6 bases from J, leaving 11 bases between. Germline V gene lookup returns CDR1 DFQATT and CDR2 SNEGSKA (reference sequence). The CDR3 bases are TGCAGTGCTAGAAGCCTACAGGGTCAGCCCCAGCATTTT. Translation: CSARSLQGQPQHF.

This rearrangement joins TRBV19 to TRBJ2-3; D is perhaps TRBD2 (5 bases). Between the trimmed V and J ends, which lost 3 bases and 5 bases, there was a span of 15 bases. There are 15 residues in the CDR3. CDR1 LNHDA and CDR2 SQIVND come from the germline V gene (reference sequence). The CDR3 here is CASSISGYRGDTQYF. In nucleotides, the CDR3 is TGTGCCAGTAGTATTTCGGGCTACCGGGGAGATACGCAGTATTTT.

This clonotype has a handful of counts. The rearrangement uses TRBV6-1 and TRBJ1-2, with D maybe TRBD1 (5 bases). CDR1 and CDR2 (germline): MNHNS, SASEGT. The CDR3 is made up of 15 amino acids. Trimming cost V 6 bases and J 4 bases, with 18 bases left between them. CDR3 in amino acids: CASSPNRDGAYGYTF. The CDR3 DNA sequence: TGTGCCAGCAGCCCAAATCGGGACGGCGCCTATGGCTACACCTTC.

The rearrangement joins TRBV29-1 to TRBJ1-1; D gene ambiguous. Germline CDR1 is SQVTM and CDR2 is ANQGSEA. This CDR3 is 12 amino acids long. Trimming cost V 4 bases and J 11 bases, with 17 bases left between them. CDR3 loop: CSVGAEAGRAFF. In nucleotides, the CDR3 is TGCAGCGTTGGGGCTGAGGCCGGCCGGGCTTTCTTT.

This clonotype was seen only a few times. The chain has TRBV7-2 and TRBJ2-5; 7 bases fit TRBD2. The CDR3 extends over 14 amino acids. The V and J ends lost 0 bases and 4 bases, in that order; junction bases with no gene match: 2. Germline loops: CDR1 SGHTA, CDR2 FQGNSA. The CDR3 sequence is CASSLAGGSETQYF. CDR3 sequence (DNA): TGTGCCAGCAGCTTAGCGGGAGGGTCAGAGACCCAGTACTTC.